The clone carrying this T cell receptor beta chain appeared a few times. The antigen is not known. This record belongs to a study of T cell repertoires in cytomegalovirus infection. Trimming removed 2 bases at V and 3 bases at J, with 5 bases between. CDR3 length: 12 amino acids. From germline, CDR1 is SGHDN and CDR2 FVKESK. TCRdb itself ran the reads through MiXCR, one entry per CDR3 protein. The repertoire holds around 710,000 distinct CDR3 sequences, with under 35% as singletons. The chain links TRBV14 to TRBJ2-7, with D uncertain. Here the sequenced sample was cultured CD8+ T cells from PBMCs, taken from culture after CMV antigen stimulation. The receptor was isolated from a human donor in good health (CMV status not recorded). Some clones in this sample may be carry-over from other donors' samples. CDR3 sequence reads: CASSQNHYEQYF. The CDR3 nucleotides are TGTGCCAGCAGCCAAAATCACTACGAGCAGTACTTC.